This TCR beta chain derives from a study of shared clonotypes between healthy human individuals. Study-wide findings and caveats: Unshared clonotypes carried lower generation probabilities than those common to all four donors. Shared clonotypes: roughly 5% naive CD4, 3.5% to 4% naive CD8, about 2.4% memory CD4, under 0.5% memory CD8.

CDR3 size: 14 residues. The germline V gene has CDR1 SGHDN and CDR2 FVKESK. Trimming pared 3 bases from V and 8 bases from J, leaving 14 bases between. As to this clone: Its antigen is currently unknown.

In the sorted-subset replicate PCRs, 200 ng DNA, around 30,000 T cell genomes, was used. Assay: immunoSEQ multiplex PCR; the TCRdb copy retains only in-frame clones and omits some. The sample lists about 1.4 million clones, roughly 95% seen once, with 0.95% to 1.5% in the top ten. V gene TRBV14 combines with J gene TRBJ2-4; weak D call: TRBD1 (6 bases). The TCR sequence derives from a man aged 25-45 years in good health. The sequenced sample was naive CD4+ T cells sorted from blood. The sample's subset: CD45RA+ positively selected. The CDR3: CASSQAGYRDIQYF. CDR3 DNA: TGTGCCAGCAGCCAGGCTGGTTACAGGGACATTCAGTACTTC.